This TCR beta chain stems from a study of beta chain features in type 1 diabetes. Points from the study as a whole: Type 1 diabetes patients showed fewer insertions and more deletions at VDJ junctions. It was possible that PCR favored shorter templates, equally so in patients and controls.

Germline-derived CDR1 and CDR2 are LGHNA and YSLEER. Trimming left V 5 bases short and J 3 bases short, with 18 bases between. The CDR3 runs 16 residues. TCRB transcripts that were expressed got sequenced, as all of the isolated RNA had been reverse transcribed. About 3.57 million reads were obtained on average from naive, central memory and regulatory T cell samples. The protocol was immunoSEQ multiplex PCR, while the TCRdb copy is restricted to in-frame clones and leaves out a portion. Of about 320,000 clones detected, 14% appear once; the ten largest clones hold roughly 7%. This clone was observed a handful of times. Antigen: not known.

The source is a man younger than 40 in good health. Sequencing was done on a sample of central memory CD4+ T cells from blood. The rearrangement uses TRBV4-3 and TRBJ2-3, with no clear D. DNA for the CDR3: TGCGCCAGCAGCTCCCTAGGGCCCCAAGGGACAGATACGCAGTATTTT. It translates to CASSSLGPQGTDTQYF.